This TCR beta chain was identified during a study of blood T cell repertoires in COVID-19. Study-level background: Material from acute and convalescent COVID-19 was sourced from the United States, Italy and Spain. Nucleic acid was either cDNA or gDNA, and it came from T cells, B-cell-depleted T cells, or PBMCs.

Per the original data handling: Quantification of nucleated cells was approximated via reference gene primer amplification. Here immunoSEQ multiplex PCR was the method, and the copy in TCRdb shows in-frame clones only, minus some. V, J and clone size were drawn from that table, and D and trimming were deduced from the DNA. This sample carries some 200,000 clones, about four fifths of them seen once, and the ten largest clones take 3%. The germline V and J ends were trimmed by 0 bases and 2 bases, with 11 bases remaining between them. The CDR3 has 15 residues. The germline V gene encodes CDR1 SGHRS and CDR2 YFSETQ.

The TCR was taken from a woman between 25 and 40 years old who had recovered from COVID-19. Sequenced: peripheral blood. The rearrangement joins TRBV5-1 to TRBJ2-5; D not resolved. The CDR3 sequence is CASSLASADQETQYF. CDR3 sequence (DNA): TGCGCCAGCAGCTTGGCCTCGGCGGATCAAGAGACCCAGTACTTC.